This T cell receptor (beta chain) was obtained from a study of neurological immune-mediated disorders (dated by TCRdb to 2018 to 2020). For the wider study: Peripheral blood TCR-beta repertoires from HTLV-I-associated myelopathy (HAM/TSP) patients, multiple sclerosis patients and healthy controls were compared by UMI-based sequencing. The cohort included approximately 70 subjects: about 15 with HAM/TSP, approximately 34 with multiple sclerosis, and around 20 healthy controls. Longitudinal samples, technical triplicates and paired sorted CD4+ and CD8+ T-cell subsets, alongside PBMC samples, were included among the approximately 98 TCR-beta libraries. Results and caveats for the whole study, not just this receptor: TCR clonal expansion was greatest in HAM/TSP patients and smallest in MS patients, who ranked below even healthy controls. Expanded clones from different subjects shared no identical CDR3 amino acid sequences, which suggests that TCR-beta repertoires were private in all groups.

This clonotype was seen ten or more times. This receptor's antigen is unknown. No much larger clonotype is one base removed from it; base qualities were not supplied. cDNA was synthesized by template-switch 5'RACE using a primer carrying a 10-nucleotide random unique molecular identifier by which each TCR transcript was tagged. Every sequencing run yielded over 170 million TCR-beta sequences covering 15-18 subjects. Total RNA was extracted with the RNeasy kit. The KAPA Real-time Library Amplification kit was used to amplify TCR-beta VDJ regions with primers for the TCR constant region and the 5'RACE anchor. A first PCR added sample indexes and Illumina adaptors, after which a second PCR increased the library yield. After Ampure bead purification, the roughly 650 bp TCR product was size-selected on a 2% E-gel SizeSelection system. Library quality was checked on a Bioanalyzer, concentration was measured with Qubit, and libraries were quantified with the Kapa Library Quantification kit before pooling. Paired-end 2 x 150 bp sequencing of the libraries was performed on an Illumina HiSeq 2500. To increase sequence diversity, roughly 24-31% phiX was spiked into each library pool. In the authors' own workflow: The quality-filtered reads were processed with the UMI-based MiGEC pipeline, whose error correction step removed more than 80% of the raw TCR sequences. VDJ genes were aligned to IMGT germline references, and clonotypes were defined by unique CDR3 amino acid sequence plus V-J genes. Clonal expansion, Shannon diversity and CDR3 relatedness (CalcPairwiseDistances, ClusterSamples) were evaluated with VDJtools, and phylogenetic trees were built with CLCbio workbench. Using coefficient-of-variation modelling across technical triplicates, the study counted a clone as expanded if it had at least 8 unique UMIs. The public reads were run again by TCRdb, first through fastp at Q25 and then through MiXCR, and only productive beta chains were kept. Entries are consolidated by CDR3 protein sequence, retaining the most common genes and DNA. TCRdb's processing, not the study's, gives the V and J calls here. Present in this sample are nearly 45,000 distinct CDR3 sequences, over 9.5% of which were seen just once. The leading ten clones occupy roughly 1.3% of the sample.

Blood bank volunteers in Maryland, USA served as the healthy controls. Unsorted PBMC libraries were generated from 2 million PBMCs stored in RNAlater at -80 °C until RNA extraction. Peripheral blood was subjected to Ficoll-Hypaque density gradient centrifugation to isolate PBMCs, which were then cryopreserved in liquid nitrogen. This clonotype was obtained from a female donor in good health. What was sequenced was PBMCs.

The CDR3 amino acid sequence is: CASSSQGSNTEAFF. DNA sequence: TGTGCCAGCTCATCTCAGGGGTCGAACACTGAAGCTTTCTTT. The receptor chain draws on TRBV18 and TRBJ1-1; perhaps TRBD1 is the D gene, with 6 bases matching. V and J lose 5 bases and 1 base, and a span of 11 bases separates them. Taken from cysteine to phenylalanine, the CDR3 has 14 residues. Only the CDR3 DNA is retained, 42 bases long and in frame from the first base. Looking up the germline V gene yields CDR1 KGHSH and CDR2 LQKENI. When the CDR3 is completed using the reference TRBV18 and TRBJ1-1 genes on either side, the full variable domain is NAGVMQNPRHLVRRRGQEARLRCSPMKGHSHVYWYRQLPEEGLKFMVYLQKENIIDESGMPKERFSAEFPKEGPSILRIQQVVRGDSAAYFCASSSQGSNTEAFFGQGTRLTVV.